The source of this T cell receptor beta chain is a study of T-cell reconstitution after alpha-beta-depleted transplantation in children. The TCRbeta library was prepared with unique molecular identifiers. TCRdb reprocessed the PCR reads via MiXCR and lists one record per CDR3 protein. The repertoire holds about 270,000 distinct CDR3 sequences, with approximately 9.8% as singletons. This CDR3 has 13 residues. Per germline, CDR1 LNHNV and CDR2 YYDKDF (reference sequence). V dropped 0 bases and J dropped 5 bases, with 7 bases sitting between them. The rearrangement joins TRBV15 to TRBJ1-1, with D unclear. Source: PBMCs from the stem cell graft donor, taken from the stem cell graft. The TCR originated in a human donor who donated a stem cell graft to a child with SCID. The CDR3 here is CATSRDRGTEAFF. CDR3 DNA: TGTGCCACCAGCAGAGATCGAGGTACTGAAGCTTTCTTT.